This TCR beta chain was sequenced in a study of blood T cells in healthy people across ages. The CDR3 sequence is 16 residues long. Germline V gene data show CDR1 as KGHSH and CDR2 as LQKENI. V lost 4 bases to trimming and J lost 7 bases; unmatched junction nucleotides: 11. The authors ran a second PCR of about 7 to 11 cycles using a sample-barcoded 5' primer and a J-beta primer mix. A single record per CDR3 protein comes from TCRdb applying MiXCR to the 5' RACE reads. The table includes 800,000 to 900,000 distinct CDR3 sequences, less than 80% detected once. The source of this sequence is a man aged 25 to 40 in good health. The chain employs TRBV18 and TRBJ2-1; 9 bases line up with TRBD1. The sequenced material came from blood. For the CDR3, the DNA is TGTGCCAGCTCACTGGGGACGGGACAGGGATGGAATGAGCAGTTCTTC. This sequence encodes CASSLGTGQGWNEQFF.